The source of this T cell receptor beta chain is a study of T cells in localized non-small cell lung cancer. Broader study findings: Higher adjacent-lung clonality was associated with shorter survival. Because only a single region of the tumor was sequenced, heterogeneity remains possible. Paired adjacent lung recovered a median roughly 54 of the top 100 tumor clones. Uninvolved adjacent lung showed the highest T cell clonality, exceeding tumor.

Method: immunoSEQ multiplex PCR; TCRdb's copy keeps in-frame clones and lacks some. The table records about 51,000 clones, about 86% of them present only once. CDR1 and CDR2 from the germline V gene are SGHAT and FQNNGV. Deletions cut 5 bases from V and 5 bases from J, with 10 bases between. This CDR3 comprises 13 residues. This clone was seen more than once but under ten times. Its specificity is unknown. The source is a man between 40 and 70 years old with stage III lung adenocarcinoma. The source was peripheral blood mononuclear cells, collected before any cancer treatment. The V call is TRBV11-2, the J call TRBJ2-1; maybe TRBD1 (5 bases). The CDR3 region has the DNA TGTGCCAGCAGCCGCGACAGACACAATGAGCAGTTCTTC. Its protein is CASSRDRHNEQFF.